What follows are 27 T cell receptor beta chains derived from one specimen sequenced in a study of cytomegalovirus exposure and HLA in healthy donors. The primer mix had 60 Vbeta and 13 Jbeta primers. Sequenced by immunoSEQ multiplex PCR; TCRdb stores in-frame clones only, minus some. The profile covers 75,000 to 90,000 clones, with over 65% appearing a single time and about 3.5% taken by the ten largest. The sample taken for sequencing was PBMCs. The receptors were gathered from a man over 45 in good health and CMV-seronegative.

The chain couples TRBV7-3 to TRBJ1-1; D unresolved. There are 14 residues in the CDR3. Germline CDR1 SGHTA, CDR2 FQGTGA. V dropped 5 bases and J dropped 4 bases, with 14 bases sitting between them. The chain's CDR3 is CASSPLAAGTEAFF. The CDR3 coding sequence is TGTGCCAGCAGCCCCCTCGCTGCGGGCACTGAAGCTTTCTTT.

The gene calls are TRBV29-1 and TRBJ2-2, with 8 bases identical to TRBD1. The CDR3 length is 16 residues. Germline-derived CDR1 and CDR2 are SQVTM and ANQGSEA. V was clipped by 5 bases and J by 3 bases; unmatched bases: 11. The CDR3 sequence: CSVTLDRVMDTGELFF. The CDR3 DNA follows: TGCAGCGTTACGCTGGACAGGGTGATGGACACCGGGGAGCTGTTTTTT.

The V call is TRBV5-5, the J call TRBJ2-1, with 9 bases lining up with TRBD1. The CDR3 totals 16 residues. Trimming cost V 4 bases and J 5 bases; bases outside gene matches: 10. Per the germline V gene, CDR1 is SGHKS and CDR2 is YYEKEE (reference sequence). CDR3: CASSPGDRVIDNEQFF. CDR3 bases: TGTGCCAGCAGCCCGGGGGACAGGGTGATAGACAATGAGCAGTTCTTC.

In DNA, the CDR3 is TGTGCCAGCAGTTTAACTCTCCCAGGGCAAAATAGCAATCAGCCCCAGCATTTT. Its protein is CASSLTLPGQNSNQPQHF. This sequence joins TRBV27 and TRBJ1-5, with D tentatively TRBD1 (5 bases). The CDR3 spans 18 residues. Germline-derived CDR1 and CDR2 are MNHEY and SMNVEV (reference sequence). Trimming pared 2 bases from V and 0 bases from J, leaving 17 bases between.

The V and J genes are TRBV19 and TRBJ1-1; the match to TRBD1 covers 9 bases. CDR1 is LNHDA and CDR2 is SQIVND in the germline V gene (reference sequence). The trim removed 8 bases at V and 3 bases at J, leaving 10 bases unmatched. The CDR3 covers 15 residues. The CDR3: CASRAQGAWYTEAFF. The CDR3 nucleotides are TGTGCCAGTCGAGCACAGGGGGCTTGGTACACTGAAGCTTTCTTT.

CDR3 protein: CAHTGQASCGYTF. As DNA, the CDR3 is TGTGCTCACACAGGCCAGGCCTCATGTGGCTACACCTTC. The chain is built from TRBV9 and TRBJ1-2; perhaps TRBD1 as D (5 bases). This CDR3 has 13 amino acids. In germline, CDR1 is SGDLS, CDR2 YYNGEE.

This clone was counted many times. The V call is TRBV6-5, the J call TRBJ1-5, with D possibly matching TRBD1 (5 bases). Germline V gene sequence: CDR1 MNHEY, CDR2 SVGAGI. The V gene lost 6 bases and the J gene lost 4 bases, with 7 bases spanning the gap. This CDR3 is built from 12 residues. The CDR3 protein is CASRDSNQPQHF. CDR3 DNA: TGTGCCAGCAGAGACAGTAATCAGCCCCAGCATTTT.

The V call is TRBV19, the J call TRBJ1-1, with 12 bases identical to TRBD1. V gave up 3 bases and J gave up 0 bases; unmatched junction bases: 2. This CDR3 is built from 16 residues. Germline-derived CDR1 and CDR2 are LNHDA and SQIVND (reference sequence). The CDR3 loop is CASSMGQGAMNTEAFF. The CDR3 DNA reads TGTGCCAGTAGTATGGGACAGGGGGCGATGAACACTGAAGCTTTCTTT. The entire variable domain, with the rest obtained from reference TRBV19 and TRBJ1-1, is as follows: DGGITQSPKYLFRKEGQNVTLSCEQNLNHDAMYWYRQDPGQGLRLIYYSQIVNDFQKGDIAEGYSVSREKKESFPLTVTSAQKNPTAFYLCASSMGQGAMNTEAFFGQGTRLTVV.

The sample holds one count of this clone. This sequence joins TRBV2 and TRBJ1-3; TRBD1 agrees at 7 bases. The germline V gene has CDR1 SNHLY and CDR2 FYNNEI. The CDR3 has 15 residues. J lost 0 bases, V lost 5 bases, and 4 bases had no gene match. CDR3 sequence (DNA): TGTGCCAGCAGTCAACGACAGGGCTCTGGAAACACCATATATTTT. Its protein is CASSQRQGSGNTIYF.

The chain carries TRBV11-3 and TRBJ1-2, with D unresolved. Per germline, CDR1 SGHNT and CDR2 YENEEA. Trimming left V 3 bases short and J 2 bases short, with 7 bases between. The CDR3 covers 13 residues. CDR3 nucleotide sequence: TGTGCCAGCAGCTTGCCCAGAAACTATGGCTACACCTTC. Translation gives CASSLPRNYGYTF. Full variable domain (outside the CDR3, taken from reference TRBV11-3 and TRBJ1-2): EAGVVQSPRYKIIEKKQPVAFWCNPISGHNTLYWYLQNLGQGPELLIRYENEEAVDDSQLPKDRFSAERLKGVDSTLKIQPAELGDSAVYLCASSLPRNYGYTFGSGTRLTVV.

This clone was counted between two and nine times. This rearrangement joins TRBV19 to TRBJ1-1; 8 nucleotides align to TRBD1. The J segment lost 10 bases and the V segment lost 5 bases, leaving 6 bases of the junction unmatched. The CDR3 covers 12 residues. Germline CDR1 and CDR2: LNHDA and SQIVND (reference sequence). CDR3: CASSGQGGGAFF. The CDR3 nucleotides are TGTGCCAGTAGTGGACAGGGAGGTGGAGCTTTCTTT.

The gene calls are TRBV2 and TRBJ2-5; TRBD2 is a possible D gene (7 bases). The CDR3 has 12 amino acids. Trimming shortened V by 8 bases and J by 4 bases, and 11 bases separated the two germline ends. Germline V CDR1 and CDR2: SNHLY, FYNNEI. CDR3 sequence reads: CASGGARETQYF. Written as DNA, the CDR3 is TGTGCCAGCGGGGGGGCAAGAGAGACCCAGTACTTC.

V gene TRBV30 combines with J gene TRBJ1-5; TRBD1 aligns across 8 bases. V shed 3 bases and J 6 bases; nucleotides not matched to a gene: 4. The germline V gene encodes CDR1 GTSNPN and CDR2 SVGIG (reference sequence). The CDR3 extends over 13 amino acids. CDR3 region: CAWRDRAGQPQHF. The DNA for the CDR3 is TGTGCCTGGAGGGACAGGGCGGGTCAGCCCCAGCATTTT.

V gene TRBV9 combines with J gene TRBJ1-4; 7 bases align to TRBD1. CDR1 and CDR2 (germline): SGDLS, YYNGEE. The CDR3 contains 15 residues. After removal of 4 bases from V and 5 bases from J, the junction contained 8 bases not matched to a gene. The CDR3 DNA reads as TGTGCCAGCAGCTTGACAGGGATGGGGAATGAAAAACTGTTTTTT. It codes for CASSLTGMGNEKLFF.

The table lists this clone with a few counts. The gene calls are TRBV4-1 and TRBJ1-1; a weak D match, TRBD1 (5 bases). The V end was cut by 0 bases, the J end by 0 bases, with 8 bases between. CDR1 and CDR2 (germline): MGHRA, YSYEKL. The CDR3 is 15 residues long. CDR3 coding DNA: TGCGCCAGCAGCCAAGAGGAGGGGTTGAACACTGAAGCTTTCTTT. This gives the protein CASSQEEGLNTEAFF.

The chain recombines TRBV19 with TRBJ2-1, with 9 bases matching TRBD1. Trimming took 6 bases from V and 5 from J; bases not matched to a gene: 8. Germline assignment: CDR1 LNHDA and CDR2 SQIVND (reference sequence). CDR3 length: 15 residues. CDR3 DNA: TGTGCCAGTAGGGAACAACAGGGGGCGGACAATGAGCAGTTCTTC. It specifies CASREQQGADNEQFF. The full variable domain, in which reference TRBV19 and TRBJ2-1 provide the parts outside the CDR3, is DGGITQSPKYLFRKEGQNVTLSCEQNLNHDAMYWYRQDPGQGLRLIYYSQIVNDFQKGDIAEGYSVSREKKESFPLTVTSAQKNPTAFYLCASREQQGADNEQFFGPGTRLTVL.

The sample holds a few counts of this clone. The chain employs TRBV29-1 and TRBJ1-5, with a weak D call TRBD1 (5 bases). The CDR3 extends over 13 amino acids. The V gene lost 8 bases and the J gene lost 6 bases, with 17 bases spanning the gap. Germline lookup yields CDR1 SQVTM and CDR2 ANQGSEA. DNA of the CDR3: TGCAGCACACGTGCGGGGGAGGGTCAGCCCCAGCATTTT. This translates into CSTRAGEGQPQHF.

The gene calls are TRBV7-3 and TRBJ2-2; D is uncertain. V was clipped by 8 bases and J by 0 bases, with 10 bases between them. This CDR3 is 14 amino acids long. Germline V gene data show CDR1 as SGHTA and CDR2 as FQGTGA. The CDR3 DNA reads as TGTGCCAGCTCCGCCAGCGCGAACACCGGGGAGCTGTTTTTT. Its translation is CASSASANTGELFF.

The J gene is TRBJ1-4, the V gene TRBV30; D is ambiguous. The CDR3 is made up of 14 amino acids. CDR1 is GTSNPN and CDR2 is SVGIG in the germline V gene (reference sequence). V was cut by 0 bases and J by 7 bases, with 12 bases left in between. CDR3: CAWSVTMGGEKLFF. In DNA form, the CDR3 reads TGTGCCTGGAGTGTAACCATGGGAGGTGAAAAACTGTTTTTT.

This rearrangement joins TRBV12-5 to TRBJ2-7, with 9 bases lining up with TRBD1. The CDR3 runs to 14 residues. V dropped 4 bases and J dropped 6; count of bases not matched to a gene: 7. Germline V gives CDR1 LGHNT, CDR2 FRNRAP. The CDR3, as DNA: TGTGCTAGTGGTTCGGGACAGGGTAAGGGCGAGCAGTACTTC. Protein product: CASGSGQGKGEQYF.

The V and J genes are TRBV19 and TRBJ2-4; D unclear. The germline V gene has CDR1 LNHDA and CDR2 SQIVND (reference sequence). V lost 6 bases, J lost 0 bases, and 9 bases lay in between. The CDR3 extends over 14 amino acids. The CDR3 loop is CASSQRVAKNIQYF. The DNA for the CDR3 is TGTGCCAGTAGCCAACGGGTAGCCAAAAACATTCAGTACTTC.

This chain connects TRBV15 to TRBJ1-4, with 7 bases matching TRBD1. This CDR3 spans 17 amino acids. V shed 3 bases and J 6 bases; nucleotides not matched to a gene: 13. Germline assignment: CDR1 LNHNV and CDR2 YYDKDF (reference sequence). CDR3 in amino acids: CATSRLGTARRDEKLFF. The CDR3 bases are TGTGCCACCAGCAGGTTAGGGACAGCCCGGAGGGATGAAAAACTGTTTTTT. The whole variable domain, filled in from reference TRBV15 and TRBJ1-4, reads DAMVIQNPRYQVTQFGKPVTLSCSQTLNHNVMYWYQQKSSQAPKLLFHYYDKDFNNEADTPDNFQSRRPNTSFCFLDIRSPGLGDTAMYLCATSRLGTARRDEKLFFGSGTQLSVL.

CDR3 loop: CASSLVEGAGWGEQFF. CDR3 coding DNA: TGTGCCAGCAGCTTAGTTGAGGGGGCGGGATGGGGTGAGCAGTTCTTC. J is TRBJ2-1 and V is TRBV11-3, with D possibly matching TRBD1 (7 bases). The length of the CDR3 is 16 residues. Germline CDR1 reads SGHNT; CDR2 reads YENEEA. The ends were cut back, 1 base at V and 9 bases at J, with 19 bases in the middle.

Of note for this clone: The DNA is omitted, as the CDR3 cannot be located on it reliably, and the CDR3 follows TCRdb's listing. The rearrangement links TRBV6-5 to TRBJ1-6. The CDR3 spans 12 amino acids, including both terminal residues. Germline CDR1 MNHEY, CDR2 SVGAGI. CDR3 loop: CASSSSGSPLHF.

This rearrangement joins TRBV25-1 to TRBJ2-5; D gene ambiguous. The CDR3 has 15 amino acids. CDR1 and CDR2 (germline): MGHDK, SYGVNS. Trimming stripped 4 bases from V and 1 base from J, with 13 bases between. The CDR3 spells CASSVPGVTQETQYF. DNA of the CDR3: TGTGCCAGCAGTGTCCCCGGTGTCACCCAAGAGACCCAGTACTTC.

The J gene is TRBJ1-3, the V gene TRBV7-2; D remains unclear. CDR3 length: 15 amino acids. Per germline, CDR1 SGHTA and CDR2 FQGNSA. V was cut by 6 bases and J by 0 bases, with 12 bases left in between. The CDR3 DNA reads TGTGCCAGCAGTTTACAAGCTAGCTCTGGAAACACCATATATTTT. Translating gives CASSLQASSGNTIYF.

The chain couples TRBV14 to TRBJ2-2; 10 bases match TRBD1. From germline, CDR1 is SGHDN and CDR2 FVKESK. The CDR3 is 15 residues long. V was pared by 4 bases and J by 9 bases, with 8 bases of the junction left unmatched. CDR3 protein: CASSRRDRGNRELFF. Here the CDR3 DNA reads TGTGCCAGCAGCCGCCGGGACAGGGGTAACCGGGAGCTGTTTTTT.